This T cell receptor (beta chain) was captured in a study of post-analysis software for immune sequencing data. A few counts support this clonotype. Its antigen remains unidentified. Study-wide findings and caveats: Elevated frequency relative to controls characterized four or five TRBV segments in patients, TRBV5-6, TRBV5-1 and TRBV20-1 among them.

Germline lookup yields CDR1 SGHRS and CDR2 YFSETQ. Between the trimmed V and J ends, which lost 0 bases and 3 bases, there was a span of 7 bases. The CDR3 runs 13 residues. Incorporated into the TCR beta cDNA libraries were unique molecular identifiers, which served to reduce PCR and sequencing biases. TCRdb fed the PCR reads into MiXCR, producing one record per CDR3 protein. The table records some 700,000 distinct CDR3 sequences, approximately 60% of them present only once. J is TRBJ2-7 and V is TRBV5-1, with D hard to call. The sequenced sample consisted of blood. The sequence was collected from a girl aged 2 to 9 with multiple sclerosis. CDR3 region: CASSLGYGYEQYF. CDR3 nucleotides: TGCGCCAGCAGCTTGGGGTATGGCTACGAGCAGTACTTC.